The 14 T cell receptor beta chains below come from one sample, sequenced in a study of CDR3 diversity in severe acne. TCRdb re-analysed the PCR reads in MiXCR, keeping a single row per CDR3 protein. The data show almost 85,000 distinct CDR3 sequences, around 49% seen once. Sequences were obtained from blood. Receptor source: a male donor in good health, without acne.

This clonotype came up many times. This rearrangement joins TRBV7-3 to TRBJ2-1; 7 bases line up with TRBD1. The CDR3 has 15 residues. The germline CDR1 and CDR2 sequences are SGHTA and FQGTGA. V gave up 5 bases and J gave up 3 bases; unmatched junction bases: 7. The CDR3 here is CASSQTGTDYNEQFF. In nucleotides, the CDR3 is TGTGCCAGCAGCCAAACCGGGACAGACTACAATGAGCAGTTCTTC. The variable domain in full, with the rest retrieved from reference TRBV7-3 and TRBJ2-1, is GAGVSQTPSNKVTEKGKYVELRCDPISGHTALYWYRQSLGQGPEFLIYFQGTGAADDSGLPNDRFFAVRPEGSVSTLKIQRTERGDSAVYLCASSQTGTDYNEQFFGPGTRLTVL.

V usage is TRBV20-1 and J usage is TRBJ1-2, with D possibly matching TRBD1 (5 bases). This CDR3 spans 13 amino acids. Germline CDR1 and CDR2: DFQATT and SNEGSKA (reference sequence). The CDR3 DNA reads as TGCAGCGTTGGGGGACCGCTCAAAAATGGCTACACCTTC. This codes for CSVGGPLKNGYTF.

This sequence joins TRBV19 and TRBJ2-7; 11 nucleotides match TRBD2. J was trimmed by 2 bases and V by 2 bases; bases with no gene match: 8. Germline CDR1 is LNHDA and CDR2 is SQIVND (reference sequence). The CDR3 length is 17 residues. CDR3 residues: CASSIIASGGLAYEQYF. For the CDR3, the DNA is TGTGCCAGTAGTATAATAGCTAGCGGGGGGCTAGCCTACGAGCAGTACTTC.

Relative to its sample, this clonotype is medium-sized. The gene calls are TRBV6-5 and TRBJ1-6, with 7 positions matching TRBD1. The CDR3 is made up of 15 amino acids. V lost 2 bases, J lost 5 bases, and 3 bases stayed unmatched. The germline V gene encodes CDR1 MNHEY and CDR2 SVGAGI. This CDR3 reads CASSYTTGDNSPLHF. CDR3 nucleotide sequence: TGTGCCAGCAGTTACACCACAGGGGATAATTCACCCCTCCACTTT.

The V and J genes are TRBV10-3 and TRBJ2-7; 7 positions match TRBD1. The germline V gene encodes CDR1 ENHRY and CDR2 SYGVKD. Trimming at V came to 4 bases and at J to 4 bases, leaving 10 bases not matched to a gene. The CDR3 runs to 15 residues. The CDR3 bases are TGTGCCATCAGTGCTCAGGGGGAAGTTTCTTACGAGCAGTACTTC. It yields the protein CAISAQGEVSYEQYF.

This chain joins TRBV20-1 and TRBJ2-1, with 11 bases identical to TRBD2. CDR1 and CDR2 from the germline V gene are DFQATT and SNEGSKA (reference sequence). This CDR3 contains 14 residues. V gave up 4 bases and J gave up 3 bases; unmatched junction bases: 2. In nucleotides, the CDR3 is TGCAGTGCTATGACTAGCGGGGTCTACAATGAGCAGTTCTTC. Residues: CSAMTSGVYNEQFF.

This clonotype has only one observation. This chain's CDR3 is CASSYKRETLYF. The CDR3 DNA is TGTGCCAGCAGTTACAAAAGGGAGACCCTGTACTTC. The rearrangement joins TRBV6-6 to TRBJ2-7, with D tentatively TRBD2 (5 bases). V was shortened by 2 bases and J by 12 bases, with 14 bases between the two germline ends. This CDR3 has 12 residues. CDR1 MNHNY and CDR2 SVGAGI come from the germline V gene (reference sequence).

The chain has TRBV4-1 and TRBJ2-5, with TRBD2 as a possible D gene (6 bases). V gave up 2 bases and J gave up 7 bases, with 8 bases separating them. Germline V lookup: CDR1 MGHRA, CDR2 YSYEKL. CDR3 length: 12 amino acids. The CDR3: CASSQLGGTQYF. The CDR3 DNA follows: TGCGCCAGCAGCCAACTCGGGGGGACCCAGTACTTC.

This chain links TRBV5-1 with TRBJ2-1; TRBD1 might be the D (7 bases). Germline V gene sequence: CDR1 SGHRS, CDR2 YFSETQ. This CDR3 spans 13 amino acids. The V gene lost 4 bases and the J gene lost 8 bases, with 13 bases spanning the gap. CDR3 in amino acids: CASSGDREDEQFF. The CDR3 DNA reads TGCGCCAGCAGCGGCGACAGGGAGGATGAGCAGTTCTTC.

This clonotype has a count of ten or more. The chain employs TRBV10-3 and TRBJ2-7; 11 bases agree with TRBD1. The V gene's germline CDR1 is ENHRY and CDR2 SYGVKD. The CDR3 length is 16 residues. With V trimmed by 4 bases and J by 3 bases, 8 bases remained unmatched. This CDR3 reads CAISGPGTGGRYEQYF. CDR3 sequence (DNA): TGTGCCATCAGTGGCCCCGGGACAGGGGGACGCTACGAGCAGTACTTC.

This rearrangement joins TRBV19 to TRBJ2-7; D is unclear. The CDR3 consists of 13 residues. Germline CDR1 reads LNHDA; CDR2 reads SQIVND (reference sequence). V was clipped by 3 bases and J by 1 base, with 7 bases between them. CDR3 bases: TGTGCCAGTAGTATCACGGATTCCTACGAGCAGTACTTC. Protein: CASSITDSYEQYF.

As concerns this clonotype: The junction shows a germline mismatch at one end, possibly a read error. This chain links TRBV30 with TRBJ2-1, with 7 nucleotides matching TRBD2. The CDR3 is made up of 14 amino acids. Germline V gene lookup returns CDR1 GTSNPN and CDR2 SVGIG (reference sequence). The DNA of the CDR3 is TGTGCCGGGAGACTCCGCGGGGGTTCGAATGAGCAGTTCTTC. It specifies CAGRLRGGSNEQFF.

This clonotype ranks as medium-sized (0.01 to 0.1%). CDR3 DNA sequence: TGCAGTGCTAGCCGTTCCGGTCTCCCCCTCAATGAGCAGTTCTTC. Translating it yields CSASRSGLPLNEQFF. This chain links TRBV20-1 with TRBJ2-1; D call uncertain. CDR1 DFQATT and CDR2 SNEGSKA come from the germline V gene (reference sequence). This CDR3 comprises 15 residues. The germline V and J ends were trimmed by 3 bases and 6 bases, with 18 bases remaining between them.

This clonotype has more than one count but fewer than ten. This rearrangement joins TRBV20-1 to TRBJ1-3, with D possibly matching TRBD1 (6 bases). V lost 6 bases to trimming and J lost 2 bases, with 26 bases between them. The CDR3 runs to 18 residues. CDR1 and CDR2 (germline): DFQATT, SNEGSKA (reference sequence). CDR3 sequence: CSALGSIIGGEAGNTIYF. CDR3 bases: TGCAGTGCACTAGGCTCTATCATCGGGGGCGAGGCTGGAAACACCATATATTTT.